This is a list of T cell receptor beta chains from one sample in a study of T cell responses to AZD1222 COVID-19 vaccine. The repertoire was sequenced with immunoSEQ multiplex PCR; TCRdb's copy has only in-frame clones and lacks some. The sample has over 90,000 clones, more than 85% seen once; the top ten hold 5%. The sequenced sample was peripheral blood, obtained on day 0 of AZD1222 vaccination. All receptors come from an adult in good health. CDR3s include the opening cysteine and the closing phenylalanine or tryptophan. The D gene is left open where the match is weak. Only some rows state a clone size, as once, few, many or a class for expanded clones.

CDR3 DNA,CDR3 protein,clone size,J gene,D gene,CDR3 length,V gene
TGTGCCAGCAGTCAGGGACAGCGAGAGACCCAGTACTTC,CASSQGQRETQYF,.,TRBJ2-5,TRBD1,13,TRBV5-6
TGTGCCAGCAGCTTACAACGGCCCCAGCCCCAGCATTTT,CASSLQRPQPQHF,.,TRBJ1-5,.,13,TRBV7-2
TGCAGCGTTGAAGATCCGGGGTATGGCTACACCTTC,CSVEDPGYGYTF,.,TRBJ1-2,.,12,TRBV29-1
TGTGCCAGCAGCTTGGGTCTAGCGGGGGGACGCGAGCAGTACTTC,CASSLGLAGGREQYF,.,TRBJ2-7,TRBD2,15,TRBV5-4
TGTGCCTGGAGGATGACAGGGACTGAAGCTTTCTTT,CAWRMTGTEAFF,.,TRBJ1-1,TRBD1,12,TRBV30
TGTGCCAGCAGGGAATCAGGGTCCCGGTACTACGAGCAGTACTTC,CASRESGSRYYEQYF,.,TRBJ2-7,.,15,TRBV2
TGTGCCAGCAGCCCGACAGGCAACTATGGCTACACCTTC,CASSPTGNYGYTF,.,TRBJ1-2,.,13,TRBV3-1/TRBV3-2
TGTGCCAGCAGCTTCGGAGGGGGACAGATCCACTTTGGAAAACTGTTTTTT,CASSFGGGQIHFGKLFF,.,TRBJ1-4,TRBD1,17,TRBV7-2
TGTGCCAGCAGTCCAACCGGGGGGGTTAATGGAAACACCATATATTTT,CASSPTGGVNGNTIYF,.,TRBJ1-3,.,16,TRBV27
TGTGCCAGCAGCAACCCTCCTCGGGAGCAGTACTTC,CASSNPPREQYF,few,TRBJ2-7,.,12,TRBV21-1
TGTGCCAGCAGTTTGGACCCAGTAACTGAAGCTTTCTTT,CASSLDPVTEAFF,once,TRBJ1-1,.,13,TRBV12-3/TRBV12-4
TGTGCCAGCAGTAATCCAGGGAGCAATCAGCCCCAGCATTTT,CASSNPGSNQPQHF,once,TRBJ1-5,.,14,TRBV6-6
TGTGCCAGCAGCTTAGGAGGACCCTACGAGCAGTACTTC,CASSLGGPYEQYF,.,TRBJ2-7,.,13,TRBV7-8
TGCGCCAGCAGCGTGGAAGGCGGGGCCTACACAGATACGCAGTATTTT,CASSVEGGAYTDTQYF,.,TRBJ2-3,.,16,TRBV5-1
TGTGCCAGCAGCTTAGCGTTAGGCCAGGGTTACAATGAGCAGTTCTTC,CASSLALGQGYNEQFF,.,TRBJ2-1,.,16,TRBV7-6
TGTGCCAGCAGCGTAGGGGCCAATCAGCCCCAGCATTTT,CASSVGANQPQHF,.,TRBJ1-5,.,13,TRBV9
TGTGCCAGCAGCTTAGTCAGGGGTCAATCACCCCTCCACTTT,CASSLVRGQSPLHF,.,TRBJ1-6,.,14,TRBV7-2
TGTGCCAGCAGCAGACGACAGGGAGCCCAAGAGTCACCCCTCCACTTT,CASSRRQGAQESPLHF,.,TRBJ1-6,TRBD1,16,TRBV6-2/TRBV6-3